Given below is one T cell receptor beta chain in context. This specimen belongs to a study of T cell changes during pregnancy in multiple sclerosis. The germline V gene has CDR1 LGHNA and CDR2 YNFKEQ. The CDR3 has 15 amino acids. The germline V and J ends were trimmed by 3 bases and 7 bases, with 16 bases remaining between them. Some clones are missing from TCRdb's copy, which holds only in-frame ones; the method was immunoSEQ multiplex PCR. Here the sample spans roughly 86,000 clones, around 94% being singletons. The chain carries TRBV4-2 and TRBJ2-1, with D possibly being TRBD2 (6 bases). Sequencing used peripheral blood, obtained in the first trimester of pregnancy. This clonotype was sampled from a female donor with multiple sclerosis, enrolled in a pregnancy study. CDR3 region: CASSHGAGALNEQFF. The CDR3, as DNA: TGTGCCAGCAGCCATGGAGCGGGTGCTCTTAATGAGCAGTTCTTC.